One and the same sample provided the 19 T cell receptor beta chains below, sequenced in a study of blood T cell repertoires in COVID-19. TCRdb's copy holds only in-frame clones and misses some; the assay was immunoSEQ multiplex PCR. The sample includes about 350,000 clones, 85% to 90% of them seen just once. Sequenced input: PBMCs or T cells enriched from blood (not recorded which). These receptors all stem from a woman aged 25 to 39 who had been exposed to COVID-19.

The chain recombines TRBV7-8 with TRBJ1-2; 10 bases are a match to TRBD1. This CDR3 comprises 18 residues. Germline trimming cut 3 bases from V and 3 bases from J; bases unmatched to any gene: 13. CDR1 SGHVS and CDR2 FQNEAQ come from the germline V gene. This CDR3 reads CASSFGDRGRIGDYGYTF. CDR3 nucleotides: TGTGCCAGCAGCTTCGGAGACAGGGGGCGCATTGGTGACTATGGCTACACCTTC. The entire variable domain, with the rest obtained from reference TRBV7-8 and TRBJ1-2, is as follows: GAGVSQSPRYKVAKRGQDVALRCDPISGHVSLFWYQQALGQGPEFLTYFQNEAQLDKSGLPSDRFFAERPEGSVSTLKIQRTQQEDSAVYLCASSFGDRGRIGDYGYTFGSGTRLTVV.

The chain is built from TRBV2 and TRBJ1-5; 7 positions match TRBD1. The CDR3 is made up of 15 amino acids. The germline gives CDR1 SNHLY, CDR2 FYNNEI. Losses at the gene ends were 2 bases for V and 4 bases for J; bases not matched to a gene: 5. In nucleotides, the CDR3 is TGTGCCAGCAGTGAAATCCGGGACAGTAATCAGCCCCAGCATTTT. As protein: CASSEIRDSNQPQHF.

The rearrangement uses TRBV6-1 and TRBJ1-2; D remains unclear. V lost 2 bases, J lost 4 bases, and 5 bases lay in between. The CDR3 sequence is 12 residues long. The germline CDR1 and CDR2 sequences are MNHNS and SASEGT. CDR3 protein: CASSELSYGYTF. The CDR3 DNA reads TGTGCCAGCAGTGAACTCAGCTATGGCTACACCTTC.

The chain has TRBV27 and TRBJ1-1, with 7 bases fitting TRBD1. The CDR3 runs 11 residues. Trimming at V came to 4 bases and at J to 10 bases, leaving 3 bases not matched to a gene. CDR1 and CDR2 from the germline V gene are MNHEY and SMNVEV (reference sequence). The CDR3 protein is CASSSRDRAFF. DNA of the CDR3: TGTGCCAGCAGTTCCCGGGACAGAGCTTTCTTT.

The chain is built from TRBV21-1 and TRBJ2-5; the D call TRBD1 from the table was never checked on the DNA. TRBV21-1 is a documented pseudogene. This CDR3 spans 16 amino acids. The CDR3 here is CASSTRHFKRWETQYF. CDR3 coding DNA: TGTGCCAGCAGCACCAGACATTTTAAAAGGTGGGAGACCCAGTACTTC.

This chain connects TRBV7-6 to TRBJ2-5; 9 bases match TRBD2. Trimming cost V 1 base and J 5 bases; bases outside gene matches: 14. The V gene's germline CDR1 is SGHVS and CDR2 FNYEAQ. The CDR3 contains 18 residues. Written as DNA, the CDR3 is TGTGCCAGCAGCTTAGAAGGAGGTGTGGCTAGCGGGATGGAGACCCAGTACTTC. Translation: CASSLEGGVASGMETQYF.

The chain employs TRBV7-3 and TRBJ1-2; 12 positions agree with TRBD1. V shed 1 base, J shed 8 bases, and the junction held 14 bases outside the gene matches. Looked up from germline, CDR1 is SGHTA and CDR2 is FQGTGA. CDR3 size: 18 residues. CDR3 bases: TGTGCCAGCAGCTTAAGCGCCGGGACAGGGGGCGGGTCGAGGGGCTACACCTTC. Amino acids: CASSLSAGTGGGSRGYTF.

The chain employs TRBV15 and TRBJ1-5, with TRBD1 identical over 8 bases. V dropped 1 base and J dropped 7; count of bases not matched to a gene: 3. The germline V gene has CDR1 LNHNV and CDR2 YYDKDF (reference sequence). This CDR3 contains 14 residues. The CDR3 DNA follows: TGTGCCACCAGCAGAGGACAGGGGATACAGCCCCAGCATTTT. It yields the protein CATSRGQGIQPQHF.

The gene calls are TRBV7-9 and TRBJ2-1; perhaps TRBD1 as D (6 bases). Germline V gene data show CDR1 as SEHNR and CDR2 as FQNEAQ (reference sequence). The CDR3 consists of 17 residues. The germline V and J ends were trimmed by 2 bases and 0 bases, with 14 bases remaining between them. The CDR3 is CASSLWWTVSSYNEQFF. CDR3 coding DNA: TGTGCCAGCAGCTTATGGTGGACAGTGAGCTCCTACAATGAGCAGTTCTTC. The full variable domain, in which reference TRBV7-9 and TRBJ2-1 provide the parts outside the CDR3, is DTGVSQNPRHKITKRGQNVTFRCDPISEHNRLYWYRQTLGQGPEFLTYFQNEAQLEKSRLLSDRFSAERPKGSFSTLEIQRTEQGDSAMYLCASSLWWTVSSYNEQFFGPGTRLTVL.

The chain is built from TRBV27 and TRBJ1-4, with 7 positions matching TRBD1. The CDR3 contains 14 residues. After removal of 6 bases from V and 0 bases from J, the junction contained 1 base not matched to a gene. Germline V gives CDR1 MNHEY, CDR2 SMNVEV (reference sequence). The CDR3 spells CASSGTATNEKLFF. The DNA of the CDR3 is TGTGCCAGCAGCGGGACAGCAACTAATGAAAAACTGTTTTTT.

The chain uses TRBV28 and TRBJ1-6; D is undetermined. Germline values: CDR1 MDHEN, CDR2 SYDVKM. The CDR3 runs 13 residues. The germline V and J ends were trimmed by 6 bases and 10 bases, with 13 bases remaining between them. Here the CDR3 reads CASSPTPGSPLHF. In nucleotides, the CDR3 is TGTGCCAGCAGCCCCACTCCGGGGTCACCCCTCCACTTT.

CDR3 amino acids: CASSQGRDRLNYGYTF. CDR3 coding DNA: TGTGCCAGCAGCCAAGGTCGGGACAGACTTAACTATGGCTACACCTTC. The V gene is TRBV3-1 (or the pseudogene TRBV3-2), the J gene TRBJ1-2; 7 bases line up with TRBD1. The junction had 6 bases not matched to a gene; V was cut back by 1 base and J by 1 base. Germline V lookup: CDR1 LGHDT, CDR2 YNNKEL (reference sequence). This CDR3 has 16 residues.

The chain carries TRBV27 and TRBJ2-5, with 10 positions matching TRBD2. The CDR3 sequence is 17 residues long. The J segment lost 2 bases and the V segment lost 2 bases, leaving 8 bases of the junction unmatched. Germline CDR1 is MNHEY and CDR2 is SMNVEV (reference sequence). The CDR3 loop is CASSLKVAGGFQETQYF. DNA of the CDR3: TGTGCCAGCAGTTTAAAGGTAGCGGGAGGATTTCAAGAGACCCAGTACTTC.

The chain employs TRBV27 and TRBJ2-1, with 13 bases aligning to TRBD2. The CDR3 sequence is 16 residues long. V was clipped by 9 bases and J by 1 base; unmatched bases: 6. CDR1 and CDR2 (germline): MNHEY, SMNVEV (reference sequence). DNA for the CDR3: TGTGCCAGTAAGGGACTAGCGGGACCATCCTACAATGAGCAGTTCTTC. It translates to CASKGLAGPSYNEQFF.

This rearrangement joins TRBV9 to TRBJ2-1, with TRBD2 matching over 10 bases. V was pared by 6 bases and J by 4 bases, with 13 bases of the junction left unmatched. The germline gives CDR1 SGDLS, CDR2 YYNGEE. The CDR3 runs 17 residues. DNA for the CDR3: TGTGCCAGCAAAGTAAGGAGGGGACTAGCGTTTTACAATGAGCAGTTCTTC. Its protein is CASKVRRGLAFYNEQFF.

Details on this clone: Other DNA sequences in the sample encode the same CDR3. V gene TRBV5-1 combines with J gene TRBJ1-5; D is ambiguous. CDR3 length: 15 residues. The V and J ends lost 0 bases and 2 bases respectively, with 9 bases between them. Germline V lookup: CDR1 SGHRS, CDR2 YFSETQ. The CDR3 is CASSLVSGGNQPQHF. Written as DNA, the CDR3 is TGCGCCAGCAGCTTGGTCTCGGGTGGCAATCAGCCCCAGCATTTT.

The gene calls are TRBV11-2 and TRBJ2-7, with TRBD2 identical over 7 bases. Germline values: CDR1 SGHAT, CDR2 FQNNGV. The junction had 8 bases not matched to a gene; V was cut back by 3 bases and J by 6 bases. This CDR3 is 14 amino acids long. CDR3 in DNA: TGTGCCAGCAGCTTTGGGGGAGGGCCTGGCGAGCAGTACTTC. Protein sequence: CASSFGGGPGEQYF.

The chain combines TRBV30 with TRBJ2-2, with D possibly being TRBD2 (5 bases). The germline CDR1 and CDR2 sequences are GTSNPN and SVGIG (reference sequence). The CDR3 spans 12 residues. The V gene lost 8 bases and the J gene lost 5 bases, with 12 bases spanning the gap. The CDR3 reads CAREGPTGELFF. The DNA for the CDR3 is TGTGCCCGAGAGGGTCCGACCGGGGAGCTGTTTTTT.

About this clone: A read error may produce the germline difference seen at one junction end. The chain uses TRBV4-2 and TRBJ1-4; 7 nucleotides agree with TRBD1. CDR1 and CDR2 (germline): LGHNA, YNFKEQ. CDR3 length: 12 amino acids. The CDR3 reads CASSQDEGGLEW. The CDR3 DNA is TGTGCCAGCAGCCAAGATGAAGGGGGCCTCGAGTGG.